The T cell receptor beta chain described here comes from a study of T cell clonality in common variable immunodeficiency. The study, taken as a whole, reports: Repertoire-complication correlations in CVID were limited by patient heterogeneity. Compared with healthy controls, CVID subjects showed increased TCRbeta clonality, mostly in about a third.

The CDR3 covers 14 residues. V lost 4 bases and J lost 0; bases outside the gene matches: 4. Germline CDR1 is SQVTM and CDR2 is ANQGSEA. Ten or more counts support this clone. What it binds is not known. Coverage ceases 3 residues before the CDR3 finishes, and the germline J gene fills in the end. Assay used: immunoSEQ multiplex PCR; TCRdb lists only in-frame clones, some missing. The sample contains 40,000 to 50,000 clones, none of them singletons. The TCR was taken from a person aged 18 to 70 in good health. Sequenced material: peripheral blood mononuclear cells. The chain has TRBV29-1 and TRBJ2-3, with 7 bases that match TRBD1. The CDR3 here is CSVVTGSSTDTQYF. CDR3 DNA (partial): TGCAGCGTTGTGACAGGGTCTAGCACAGATACG.